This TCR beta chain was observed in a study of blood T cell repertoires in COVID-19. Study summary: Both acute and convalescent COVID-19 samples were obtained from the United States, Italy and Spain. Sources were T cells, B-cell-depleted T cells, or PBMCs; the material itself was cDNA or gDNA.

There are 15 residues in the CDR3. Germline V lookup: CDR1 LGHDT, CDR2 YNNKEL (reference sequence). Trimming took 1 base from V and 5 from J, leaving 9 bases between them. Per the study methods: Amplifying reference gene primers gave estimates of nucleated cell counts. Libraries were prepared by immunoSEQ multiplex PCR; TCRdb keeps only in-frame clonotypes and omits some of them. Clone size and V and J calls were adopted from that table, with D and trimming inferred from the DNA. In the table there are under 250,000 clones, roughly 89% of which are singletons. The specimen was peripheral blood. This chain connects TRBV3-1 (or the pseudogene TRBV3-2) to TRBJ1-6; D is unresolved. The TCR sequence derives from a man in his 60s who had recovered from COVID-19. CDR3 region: CASSQGRSNNSPLHF. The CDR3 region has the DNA TGTGCCAGCAGCCAAGGTCGTTCTAATAATTCACCCCTCCACTTT.